The 7 T cell receptor beta chains listed next were all sequenced from one sample in a study of cytomegalovirus exposure and HLA in healthy donors. 60 Vbeta and 13 Jbeta primers were used in PCR. Profiling relied on immunoSEQ multiplex PCR, and the TCRdb table lists in-frame clones only, not all of them. The sample lists 160,000 or so clones; approximately 76% were seen once. The sequenced material came from PBMCs. The receptors here all came from a man aged 55 to 69 in good health and CMV-seronegative.

The CDR3 sequence is CASSVGVGRGQGALNYGYTF. CDR3 in DNA: TGTGCCAGCAGCGTAGGGGTGGGCCGGGGACAGGGGGCGTTAAACTATGGCTACACCTTC. The rearrangement uses TRBV9 and TRBJ1-2, with 12 bases identical to TRBD1. Germline values: CDR1 SGDLS, CDR2 YYNGEE. This CDR3 is built from 20 residues. The J segment lost 2 bases and the V segment lost 0 bases, leaving 14 bases of the junction unmatched.

The chain joins TRBV27 to TRBJ2-2; possibly TRBD2 for D (6 bases). V lost 5 bases and J 1 base, leaving 14 bases between the germline ends. The V gene's germline CDR1 is MNHEY and CDR2 SMNVEV (reference sequence). The CDR3 is 16 residues long. Here the CDR3 DNA reads TGTGCCAGCAGTCGCATGGCGCGGGGGAACACCGGGGAGCTGTTTTTT. It encodes CASSRMARGNTGELFF.

This sequence joins TRBV30 and TRBJ2-1; 13 nucleotides agree with TRBD2. The CDR3 covers 15 residues. Germline CDR1 is GTSNPN and CDR2 is SVGIG (reference sequence). The trim removed 0 bases at V and 6 bases at J, leaving 2 bases unmatched. The DNA of the CDR3 is TGTGCCTGGAGTGTACTAGCGGGGGGGCCCAATGAGCAGTTCTTC. Its protein is CAWSVLAGGPNEQFF.

The CDR3 reads CASSPPGTSGNNEQFF. In DNA form, the CDR3 reads TGCGCCAGCAGCCCCCCCGGGACTAGCGGGAATAATGAGCAGTTCTTC. The rearrangement links TRBV4-1 to TRBJ2-1, with 13 bases that match TRBD2. After removal of 4 bases from V and 7 bases from J, the junction contained 7 bases not matched to a gene. This CDR3 has 16 amino acids. CDR1 is MGHRA and CDR2 is YSYEKL in the germline V gene.

The V gene is TRBV7-3, the J gene TRBJ2-3, with TRBD1 matching over 7 bases. V lost 5 bases to trimming and J lost 0 bases; unmatched junction nucleotides: 5. The CDR3 has 15 amino acids. CDR1 and CDR2 (germline): SGHTA, FQGTGA. CDR3 DNA sequence: TGTGCCAGCAGCCCCGGGACAGTTAGCACAGATACGCAGTATTTT. It encodes CASSPGTVSTDTQYF.

The CDR3 nucleotides read TGCGCCAGCAGCCAAGACCATTCAACTAATGAAAAACTGTTTTTT. Translated: CASSQDHSTNEKLFF. The chain has TRBV4-3 and TRBJ1-4; D gene uncertain. This CDR3 contains 15 residues. The V and J ends lost 0 bases and 0 bases respectively, with 5 bases between them. From germline, CDR1 is LGHNA and CDR2 YSLEER.

CDR3 loop: CASSKEQGRRYEQYF. The CDR3 DNA reads TGTGCCAGCAGCAAAGAACAGGGTAGGCGCTACGAGCAGTACTTC. The V and J genes are TRBV21-1 and TRBJ2-7; the table's D call of TRBD1 was not tested on the DNA. TRBV21-1 is a documented pseudogene. The CDR3 loop spans 15 amino acids.